This T cell receptor beta chain originates from a study of blood T cells in healthy people across ages. Study-wide results and caveats: Expanded clonotype shifts may have been confounded, as the donors had an unknown CMV status.

There are a few counts of this clonotype. What it binds is unknown. A J-beta primer mix and a sample-barcoded 5' primer were used in a second PCR of about 7 to 12 cycles. TCRdb ran MiXCR on the 5' RACE reads and lists one entry per CDR3 protein. Among fewer than 700,000 distinct CDR3 sequences listed, 47% were seen once. Per germline, CDR1 SQVTM and CDR2 ANQGSEA. Trimming removed 7 bases from V and 3 bases from J; junction bases left unmatched: 1. The CDR3 is 13 residues long. The TCR sequence derives from a man older than 75 in good health. Sequencing was carried out using blood. The rearrangement links TRBV29-1 to TRBJ2-5, with TRBD2 matching over 14 bases. CDR3 nucleotide sequence: TGCAGCGCGGGACTAGCGGGGGAAGAGACCCAGTACTTC. It codes for CSAGLAGEETQYF.